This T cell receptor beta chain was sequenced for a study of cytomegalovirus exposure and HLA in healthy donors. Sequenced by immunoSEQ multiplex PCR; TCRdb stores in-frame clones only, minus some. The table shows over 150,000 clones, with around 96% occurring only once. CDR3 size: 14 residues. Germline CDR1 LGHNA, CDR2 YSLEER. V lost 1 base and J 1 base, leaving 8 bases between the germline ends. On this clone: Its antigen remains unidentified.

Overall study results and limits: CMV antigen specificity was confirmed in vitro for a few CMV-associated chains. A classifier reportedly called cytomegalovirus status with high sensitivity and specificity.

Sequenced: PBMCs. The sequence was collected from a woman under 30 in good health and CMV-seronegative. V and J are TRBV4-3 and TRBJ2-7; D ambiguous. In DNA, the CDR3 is TGCGCCAGCAGCCAAGGACAAAGTTCCTACGAGCAGTACTTC. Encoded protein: CASSQGQSSYEQYF.